This T cell receptor beta chain was identified during a study of blood T cell repertoires in COVID-19. Turning to the study itself: The analysed material was cDNA or gDNA that came from T cells, B-cell-depleted T cells, or PBMCs.

Libraries were prepared by immunoSEQ multiplex PCR; TCRdb keeps only in-frame clonotypes and omits some of them. The sample has 140,000 to 150,000 clones, over 65% seen once. This clone appeared a few times. The cohort comprised adults aged roughly 18 to 95 years residing in about two dozen US areas. The J segment lost 3 bases and the V segment lost 1 base, leaving 8 bases of the junction unmatched. Germline V CDR1 and CDR2: KGHDR, SFDVKD. The CDR3 has 18 amino acids. This chain joins TRBV24-1 and TRBJ2-2; 9 positions match TRBD1. This sequence was found in a woman in her 50s who had recovered from COVID-19. Sequencing was performed on PBMCs or T cells enriched from blood (not recorded which). In DNA form, the CDR3 reads TGTGCCACCAGTGATTTAAGGCCGGGACAGGGAGACACCGGGGAGCTGTTTTTT. Protein sequence: CATSDLRPGQGDTGELFF.